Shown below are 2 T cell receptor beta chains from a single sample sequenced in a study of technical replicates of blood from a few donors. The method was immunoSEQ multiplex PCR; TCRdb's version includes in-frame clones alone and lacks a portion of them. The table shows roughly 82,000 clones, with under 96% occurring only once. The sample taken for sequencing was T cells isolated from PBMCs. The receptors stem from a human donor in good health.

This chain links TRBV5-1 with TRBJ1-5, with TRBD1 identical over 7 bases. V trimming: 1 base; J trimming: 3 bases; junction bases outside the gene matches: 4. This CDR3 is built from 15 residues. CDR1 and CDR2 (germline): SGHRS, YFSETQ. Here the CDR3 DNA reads TGCGCCAGCAGCTTGACTACAGGGGACAATCAGCCCCAGCATTTT. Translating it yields CASSLTTGDNQPQHF.

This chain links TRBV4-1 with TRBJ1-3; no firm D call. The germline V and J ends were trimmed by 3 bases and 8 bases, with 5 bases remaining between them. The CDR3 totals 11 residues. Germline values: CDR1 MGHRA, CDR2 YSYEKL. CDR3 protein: CASSQGDTIYF. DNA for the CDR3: TGCGCCAGCAGCCAGGGAGACACCATATATTTT.